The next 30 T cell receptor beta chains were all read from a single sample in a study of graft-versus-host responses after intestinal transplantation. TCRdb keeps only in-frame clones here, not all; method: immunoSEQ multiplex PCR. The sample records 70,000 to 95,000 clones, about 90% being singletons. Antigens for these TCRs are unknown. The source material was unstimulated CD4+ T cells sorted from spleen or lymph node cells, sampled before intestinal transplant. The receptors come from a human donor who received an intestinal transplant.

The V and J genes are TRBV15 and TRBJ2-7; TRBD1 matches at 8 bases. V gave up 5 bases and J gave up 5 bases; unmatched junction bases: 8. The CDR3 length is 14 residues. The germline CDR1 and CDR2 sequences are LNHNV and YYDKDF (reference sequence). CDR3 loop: CATSPQGVIDEQYF. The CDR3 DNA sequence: TGTGCCACCAGCCCACAGGGGGTGATCGACGAGCAGTACTTC.

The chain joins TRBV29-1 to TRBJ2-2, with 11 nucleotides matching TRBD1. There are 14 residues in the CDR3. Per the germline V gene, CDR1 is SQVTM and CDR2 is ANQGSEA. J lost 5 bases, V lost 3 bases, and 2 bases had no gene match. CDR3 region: CSVEDRGRTGELFF. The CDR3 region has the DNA TGCAGCGTTGAGGACAGGGGGCGGACCGGGGAGCTGTTTTTT.

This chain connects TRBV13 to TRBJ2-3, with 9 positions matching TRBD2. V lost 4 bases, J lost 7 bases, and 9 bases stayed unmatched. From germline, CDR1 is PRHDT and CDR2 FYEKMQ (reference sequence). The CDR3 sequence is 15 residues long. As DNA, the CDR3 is TGTGCCAGCAGCTCCTCCGGGCTAGCGGGATATACGCAGTATTTT. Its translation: CASSSSGLAGYTQYF. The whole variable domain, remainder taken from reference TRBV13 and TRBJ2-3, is AAGVIQSPRHLIKEKRETATLKCYPIPRHDTVYWYQQGPGQDPQFLISFYEKMQSDKGSIPDRFSAQQFSDYHSELNMSSLELGDSALYFCASSSSGLAGYTQYFGPGTRLTVL.

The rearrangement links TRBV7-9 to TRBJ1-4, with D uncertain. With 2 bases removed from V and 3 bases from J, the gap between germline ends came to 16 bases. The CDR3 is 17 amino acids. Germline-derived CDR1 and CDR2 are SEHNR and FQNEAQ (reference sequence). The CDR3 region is CASSLKESVLANEKLFF. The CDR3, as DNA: TGTGCCAGCAGCTTAAAGGAGTCGGTCTTAGCTAATGAAAAACTGTTTTTT.

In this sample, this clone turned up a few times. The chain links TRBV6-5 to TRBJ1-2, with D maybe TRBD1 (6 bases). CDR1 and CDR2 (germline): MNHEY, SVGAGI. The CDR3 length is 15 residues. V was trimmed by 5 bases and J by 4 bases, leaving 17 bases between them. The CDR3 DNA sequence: TGTGCCAGCAGTCCTCGAAATGGACAGAGCTATGGCTACACCTTC. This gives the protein CASSPRNGQSYGYTF.

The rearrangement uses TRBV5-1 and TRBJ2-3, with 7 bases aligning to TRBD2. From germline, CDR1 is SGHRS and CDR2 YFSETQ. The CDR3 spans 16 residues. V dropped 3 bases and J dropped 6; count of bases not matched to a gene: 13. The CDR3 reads CASSSGTRGGGDTQYF. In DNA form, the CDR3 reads TGCGCCAGCAGCTCGGGGACGCGCGGGGGTGGGGATACGCAGTATTTT. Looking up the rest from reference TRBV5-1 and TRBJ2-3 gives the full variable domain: KAGVTQTPRYLIKTRGQQVTLSCSPISGHRSVSWYQQTPGQGLQFLFEYFSETQRNKGNFPGRFSGRQFSNSRSEMNVSTLELGDSALYLCASSSGTRGGGDTQYFGPGTRLTVL.

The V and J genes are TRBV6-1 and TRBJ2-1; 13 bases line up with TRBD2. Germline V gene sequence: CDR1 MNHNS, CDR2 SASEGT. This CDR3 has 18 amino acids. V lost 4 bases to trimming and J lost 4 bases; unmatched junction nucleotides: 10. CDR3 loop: CASSATSGGAGIYNEQFF. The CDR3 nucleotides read TGTGCCAGCAGTGCCACTAGCGGGGGGGCCGGTATATACAATGAGCAGTTCTTC.

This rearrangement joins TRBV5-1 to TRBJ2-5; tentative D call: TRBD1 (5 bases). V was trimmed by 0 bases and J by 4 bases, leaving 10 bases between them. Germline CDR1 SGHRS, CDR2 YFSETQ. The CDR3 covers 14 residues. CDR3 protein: CASSLVAGRETQYF. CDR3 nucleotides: TGCGCCAGCAGCTTGGTGGCAGGGCGAGAGACCCAGTACTTC.

This chain's CDR3 is CASRQGVNTEAFF. The CDR3 region has the DNA TGTGCCAGCCGGCAGGGTGTGAACACTGAAGCTTTCTTT. The chain combines TRBV2 with TRBJ1-1; D perhaps matches TRBD1 (5 bases). The CDR3 consists of 13 residues. Germline V gives CDR1 SNHLY, CDR2 FYNNEI. The ends were cut back, 8 bases at V and 0 bases at J, with 10 bases in the middle. Complete variable domain (other parts from reference TRBV2 and TRBJ1-1): EPEVTQTPSHQVTQMGQEVILRCVPISNHLYFYWYRQILGQKVEFLVSFYNNEISEKSEIFDDQFSVERPDGSNFTLKIRSTKLEDSAMYFCASRQGVNTEAFFGQGTRLTVV.

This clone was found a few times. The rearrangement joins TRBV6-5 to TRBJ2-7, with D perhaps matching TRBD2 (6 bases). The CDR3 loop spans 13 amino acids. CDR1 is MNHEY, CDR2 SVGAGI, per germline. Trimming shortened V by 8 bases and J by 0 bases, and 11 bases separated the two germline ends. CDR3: CASLGLNSYEQYF. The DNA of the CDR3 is TGTGCCAGCCTGGGACTCAACTCCTACGAGCAGTACTTC.

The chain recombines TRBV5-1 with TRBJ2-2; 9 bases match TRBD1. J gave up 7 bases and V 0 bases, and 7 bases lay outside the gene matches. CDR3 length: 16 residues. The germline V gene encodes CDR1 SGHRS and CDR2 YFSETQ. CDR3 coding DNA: TGCGCCAGCAGCTTGGTACAGGGGGCGCCTGGCGGGGAGCTGTTTTTT. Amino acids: CASSLVQGAPGGELFF.

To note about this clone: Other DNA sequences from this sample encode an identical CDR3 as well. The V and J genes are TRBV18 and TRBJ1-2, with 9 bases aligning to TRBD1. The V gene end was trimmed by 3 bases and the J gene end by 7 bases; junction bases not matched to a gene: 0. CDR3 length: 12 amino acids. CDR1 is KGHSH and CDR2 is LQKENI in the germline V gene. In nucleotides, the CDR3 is TGTGCCAGCTCACCGGGACAGGGTGGCTACACCTTC. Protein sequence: CASSPGQGGYTF.

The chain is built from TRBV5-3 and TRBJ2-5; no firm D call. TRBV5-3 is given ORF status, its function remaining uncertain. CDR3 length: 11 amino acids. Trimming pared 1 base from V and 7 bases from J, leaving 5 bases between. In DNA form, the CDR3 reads TGTGCCAGAAGCTTGCTCGGGACCCAGTACTTC. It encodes CARSLLGTQYF.

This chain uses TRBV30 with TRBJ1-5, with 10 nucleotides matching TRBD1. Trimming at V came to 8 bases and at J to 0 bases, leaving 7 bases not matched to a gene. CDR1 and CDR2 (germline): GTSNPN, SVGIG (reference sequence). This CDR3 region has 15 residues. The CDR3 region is CARDRGKYSNQPQHF. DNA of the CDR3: TGTGCCAGGGACAGGGGCAAGTATAGCAATCAGCCCCAGCATTTT.

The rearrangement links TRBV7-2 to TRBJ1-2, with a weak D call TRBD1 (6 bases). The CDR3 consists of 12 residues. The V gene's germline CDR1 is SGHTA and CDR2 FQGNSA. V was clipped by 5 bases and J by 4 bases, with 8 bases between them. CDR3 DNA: TGTGCCAGCAGCGGGACACCCTATGGCTACACCTTC. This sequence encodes CASSGTPYGYTF. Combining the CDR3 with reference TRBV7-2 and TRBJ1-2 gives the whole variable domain GAGVSQSPSNKVTEKGKDVELRCDPISGHTALYWYRQSLGQGLEFLIYFQGNSAPDKSGLPSDRFSAERTGGSVSTLTIQRTQQEDSAVYLCASSGTPYGYTFGSGTRLTVV.

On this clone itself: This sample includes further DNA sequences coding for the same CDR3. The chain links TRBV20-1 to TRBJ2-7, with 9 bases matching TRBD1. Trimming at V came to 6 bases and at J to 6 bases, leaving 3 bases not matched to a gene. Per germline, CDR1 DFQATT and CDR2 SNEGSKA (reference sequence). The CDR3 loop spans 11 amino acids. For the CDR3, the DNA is TGCAGTGCCGGGACAGGGTTCGAGCAGTACTTC. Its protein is CSAGTGFEQYF.

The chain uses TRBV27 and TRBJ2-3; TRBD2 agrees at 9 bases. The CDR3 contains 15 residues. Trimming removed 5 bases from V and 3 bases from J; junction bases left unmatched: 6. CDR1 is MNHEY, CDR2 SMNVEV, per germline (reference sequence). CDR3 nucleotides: TGTGCCAGCAGTCCTGTCAGCGGGGGGACAGATACGCAGTATTTT. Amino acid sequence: CASSPVSGGTDTQYF.

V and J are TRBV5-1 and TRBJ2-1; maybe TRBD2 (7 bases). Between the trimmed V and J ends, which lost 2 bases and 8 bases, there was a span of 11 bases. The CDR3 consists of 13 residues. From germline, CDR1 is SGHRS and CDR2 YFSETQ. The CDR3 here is CASSFEGGDEQFF. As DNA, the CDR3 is TGCGCCAGCAGCTTCGAGGGGGGGGATGAGCAGTTCTTC.

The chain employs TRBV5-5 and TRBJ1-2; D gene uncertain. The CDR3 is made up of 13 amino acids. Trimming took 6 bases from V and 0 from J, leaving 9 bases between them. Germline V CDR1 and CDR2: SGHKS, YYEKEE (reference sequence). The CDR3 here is CASMRSPNYGYTF. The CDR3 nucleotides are TGTGCCAGCATGAGGAGCCCTAACTATGGCTACACCTTC. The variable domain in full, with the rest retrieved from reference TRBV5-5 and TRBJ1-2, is DAGVTQSPTHLIKTRGQQVTLRCSPISGHKSVSWYQQVLGQGPQFIFQYYEKEERGRGNFPDRFSARQFPNYSSELNVNALLLGDSALYLCASMRSPNYGYTFGSGTRLTVV.

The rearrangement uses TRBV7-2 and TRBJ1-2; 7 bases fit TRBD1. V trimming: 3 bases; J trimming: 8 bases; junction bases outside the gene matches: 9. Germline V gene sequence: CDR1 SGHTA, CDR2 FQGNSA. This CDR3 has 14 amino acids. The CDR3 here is CASSFTTGSKGYTF. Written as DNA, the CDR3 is TGTGCCAGCAGCTTTACGACAGGGAGTAAGGGCTACACCTTC.

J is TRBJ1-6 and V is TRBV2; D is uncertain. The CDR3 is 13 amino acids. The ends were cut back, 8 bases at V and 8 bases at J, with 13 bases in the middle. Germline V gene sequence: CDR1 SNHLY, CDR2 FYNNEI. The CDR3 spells CASGQSPYSPLHF. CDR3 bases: TGTGCCAGCGGGCAAAGCCCGTATTCACCCCTCCACTTT.

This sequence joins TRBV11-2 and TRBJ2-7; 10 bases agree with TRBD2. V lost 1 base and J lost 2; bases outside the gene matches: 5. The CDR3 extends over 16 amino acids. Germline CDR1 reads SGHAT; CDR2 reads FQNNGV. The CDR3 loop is CASSLGVAGGTYEQYF. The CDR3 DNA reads TGTGCCAGCAGCTTAGGGGTAGCGGGGGGAACCTACGAGCAGTACTTC.

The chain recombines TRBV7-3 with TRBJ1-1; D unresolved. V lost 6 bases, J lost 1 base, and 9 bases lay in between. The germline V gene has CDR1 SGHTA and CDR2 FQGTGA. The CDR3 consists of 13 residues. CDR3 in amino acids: CASSPNGNTEAFF. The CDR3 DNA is TGTGCCAGCAGTCCCAACGGGAACACTGAAGCTTTCTTT.

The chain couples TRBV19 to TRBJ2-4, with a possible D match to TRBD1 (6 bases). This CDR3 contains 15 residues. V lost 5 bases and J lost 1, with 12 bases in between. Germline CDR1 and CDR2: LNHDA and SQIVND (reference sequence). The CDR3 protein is CASSPADSAKNIQYF. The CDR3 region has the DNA TGTGCCAGTAGTCCCGCGGACAGTGCCAAAAACATTCAGTACTTC.

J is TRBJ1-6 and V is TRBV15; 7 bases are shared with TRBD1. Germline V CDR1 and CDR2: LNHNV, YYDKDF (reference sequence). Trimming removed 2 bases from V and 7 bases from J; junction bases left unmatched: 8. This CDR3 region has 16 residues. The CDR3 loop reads CATSRSTGVGNSPLHF. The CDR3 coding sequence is TGTGCCACCAGCAGATCAACAGGGGTTGGGAATTCACCCCTCCACTTT. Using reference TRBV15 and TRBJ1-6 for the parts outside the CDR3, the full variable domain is DAMVIQNPRYQVTQFGKPVTLSCSQTLNHNVMYWYQQKSSQAPKLLFHYYDKDFNNEADTPDNFQSRRPNTSFCFLDIRSPGLGDTAMYLCATSRSTGVGNSPLHFGNGTRLTVT.

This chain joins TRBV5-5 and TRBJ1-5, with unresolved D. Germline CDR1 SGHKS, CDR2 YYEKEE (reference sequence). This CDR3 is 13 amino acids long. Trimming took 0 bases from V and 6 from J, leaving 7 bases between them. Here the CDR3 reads CASSLAPGQPQHF. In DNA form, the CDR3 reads TGTGCCAGCAGCTTGGCCCCGGGTCAGCCCCAGCATTTT.

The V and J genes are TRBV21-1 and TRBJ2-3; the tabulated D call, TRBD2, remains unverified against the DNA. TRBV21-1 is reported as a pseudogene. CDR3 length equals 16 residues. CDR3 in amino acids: CASSTPLAGEGDTQYF. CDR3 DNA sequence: TGTGCCAGCAGCACGCCGTTGGCAGGCGAGGGAGATACGCAGTATTTT.

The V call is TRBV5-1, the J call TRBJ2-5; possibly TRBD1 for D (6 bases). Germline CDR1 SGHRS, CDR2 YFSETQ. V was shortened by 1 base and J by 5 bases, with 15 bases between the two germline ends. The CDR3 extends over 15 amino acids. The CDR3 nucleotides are TGCGCCAGCAGCTTGACTCGCCAGGGGTGGGAGACCCAGTACTTC. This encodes CASSLTRQGWETQYF.

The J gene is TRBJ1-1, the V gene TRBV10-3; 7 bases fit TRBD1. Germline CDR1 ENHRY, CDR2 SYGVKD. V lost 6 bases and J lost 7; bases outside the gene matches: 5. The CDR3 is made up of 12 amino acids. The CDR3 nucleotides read TGTGCCATCAGCGTAGGGACAGATGAAGCTTTCTTT. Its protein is CAISVGTDEAFF.

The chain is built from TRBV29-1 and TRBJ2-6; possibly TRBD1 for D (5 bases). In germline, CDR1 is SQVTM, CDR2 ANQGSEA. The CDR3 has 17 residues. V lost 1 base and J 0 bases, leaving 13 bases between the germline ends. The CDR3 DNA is TGCAGCGTTGAAGGGGGCAGGAGCCGCTCTGGGGCCAACGTCCTGACTTTC. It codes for CSVEGGRSRSGANVLTF.